This TCR beta chain was identified during a study of blood T cell repertoires in COVID-19. The wider study: Material from acute and convalescent COVID-19 was sourced from the United States, Italy and Spain.

Using immunoSEQ multiplex PCR, the repertoire was profiled, and TCRdb retains in-frame clones only, with some absent. The table shows some 42,000 clones, with over 60% occurring only once. The V end was cut by 1 base, the J end by 5 bases, with 11 bases between. CDR1 and CDR2 from the germline V gene are MGHRA and YSYEKL. This CDR3 is built from 14 residues. The origin of this receptor is a woman between 65 and 79 years old with acute or convalescent COVID-19. Sequencing input: peripheral blood. The V gene is TRBV4-1, the J gene TRBJ1-2, with D uncertain. The CDR3 DNA follows: TGCGCCAGCAGCCAAGGGGTGGGCATGTATGGCTACACCTTC. Its protein product is CASSQGVGMYGYTF.